The 2 T cell receptor beta chains given below trace back to one sample, sequenced in a study of cytomegalovirus exposure and HLA in healthy donors. Both 60 Vbeta primers and 13 Jbeta primers went into the PCR. Assay used: immunoSEQ multiplex PCR; TCRdb lists only in-frame clones, some missing. The repertoire consists of about 160,000 clones, with roughly 80% occurring once and the leading ten covering more than 10%. The source material was PBMCs. Receptors originate from a man aged 40-50 years in good health and CMV-seropositive.

This clone was picked up a small number of times. The chain combines TRBV27 with TRBJ2-1; D may be TRBD1 (6 bases). Deletions cut 7 bases from V and 7 bases from J, with 17 bases between. The CDR3 contains 14 residues. CDR1 and CDR2 from the germline V gene are MNHEY and SMNVEV (reference sequence). The CDR3 protein is CASKVRGISNEQFF. The CDR3 DNA reads TGTGCCAGCAAAGTCAGGGGAATCAGTAATGAGCAGTTCTTC.

The genes are TRBV6-5 and TRBJ1-5; D is undetermined. V was trimmed by 2 bases and J by 2 bases, leaving 10 bases between them. Per the germline V gene, CDR1 is MNHEY and CDR2 is SVGAGI. There are 15 residues in the CDR3. CDR3 nucleotide sequence: TGTGCCAGCAGTTACGGGAGGCCCGGCAATCAGCCCCAGCATTTT. As protein: CASSYGRPGNQPQHF.